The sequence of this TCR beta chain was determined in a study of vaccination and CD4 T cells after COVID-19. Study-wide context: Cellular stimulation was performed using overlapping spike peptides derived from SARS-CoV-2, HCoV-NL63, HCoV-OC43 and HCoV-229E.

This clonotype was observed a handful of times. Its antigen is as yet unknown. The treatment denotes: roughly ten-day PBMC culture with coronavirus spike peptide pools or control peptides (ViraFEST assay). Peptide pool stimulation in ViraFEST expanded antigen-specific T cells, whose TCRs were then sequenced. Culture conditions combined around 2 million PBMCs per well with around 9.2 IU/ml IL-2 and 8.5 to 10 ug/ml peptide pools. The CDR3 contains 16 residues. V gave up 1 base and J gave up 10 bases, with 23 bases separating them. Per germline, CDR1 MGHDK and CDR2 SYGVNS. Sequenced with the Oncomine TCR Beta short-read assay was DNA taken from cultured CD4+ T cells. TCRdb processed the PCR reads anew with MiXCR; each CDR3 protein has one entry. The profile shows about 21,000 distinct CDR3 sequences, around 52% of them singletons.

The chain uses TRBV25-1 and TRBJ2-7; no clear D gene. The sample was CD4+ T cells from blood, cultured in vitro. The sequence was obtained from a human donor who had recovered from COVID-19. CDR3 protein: CASSESGLGSSTFQYF. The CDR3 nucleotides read TGTGCCAGCAGTGAATCCGGGTTGGGCAGCTCAACGTTTCAGTACTTC.